This TCR beta chain was obtained from a study of early T cells in non-severe SARS-CoV-2 infection (dated by TCRdb to the early 2020s). For context, the study as a whole: Because TCR sequencing relied on bulk RNA taken from unsorted whole blood, pairing of alpha and beta chains was not possible. Study-level results and caveats: VDJdb matching was skewed toward anti-spike CD8 responses and likely underestimated virus-specific expansions by missing private and CD4 specificities.

A case-control design nested within a healthcare worker cohort in London, UK, was used, with weekly nasopharyngeal swab PCR tests and blood sampling performed. Healthcare workers were recruited between 23 and 31 March 2020, during the week of the UK lockdown, and were followed weekly for up to roughly 15 weeks. Unmatched junction bases come to 7, with V trimmed by 5 bases and J by 7 bases. The CDR3, cysteine through phenylalanine, is 13 amino acids long. Here the CDR3 DNA is all that survives: 39 bases in frame from base 1. CDR1 SGHVS and CDR2 FNYEAQ were looked up in the germline V gene. The library was generated by 5' RACE. Instrument on record: NextSeq 500. The TCR library protocol attached unique molecular identifiers to individual cDNA molecules to correct for sequencing error and PCR bias. Sequencing covered both TCR alpha and beta chains, and within each sample the abundances of alpha and beta sequences were tightly co-correlated. Per the source publication's procedure: Decombinator V4 was used to annotate TCR sequences for V gene, J gene and CDR3. Expanded TCRs were defined as changing significantly between any two time points under a Poisson model with p below 0.0001. Abundances of TCRs were expressed as counts per million after normalisation to the total number of TCRs sequenced in each sample. MAIT TCRs were defined by TRAV1-2 paired with TRAJ12, TRAJ20 or TRAJ33, and iNKT TCRs by TRAV10 paired with TRAJ18. VDJdb, accessed 1 November 2021, was searched for CMV, EBV and SARS-CoV-2 annotated TCRs, excluding TCRs annotated for multiple antigens. The public reads were reprocessed in TCRdb via fastp at Q25 and MiXCR, keeping in-frame beta chains. Rows merge per CDR3 protein into single entries with the most common DNA and genes. The authors' filters were not applied to this entry. This sample holds tens of thousands of distinct CDR3 sequences; roughly 14% were observed only once. The top ten clones comprise 6% to 7.5% of the sample.

In regard to this clonotype: Its binding antigen is unknown. Base qualities are missing; no much larger clone stands one base away.

This receptor was obtained from an adult who was a healthcare worker with PCR-confirmed SARS-CoV-2 infection or an uninfected control (not recorded which). The sequenced material came from whole blood. The sequence joins TRBV7-6 to TRBJ1-2; 7 middle bases align to TRBD1. In nucleotides, the sequence is TGTGCCAGCAGCCCAGGACAGGAGAGTGGCTACACCTTC. Translated, it reads CASSPGQESGYTF. Extended through the reference TRBV7-6 and TRBJ1-2 proteins, this CDR3 yields the full variable domain: GAGVSQSPRYKVTKRGQDVALRCDPISGHVSLYWYRQALGQGPEFLTYFNYEAQQDKSGLPNDRFSAERPEGSISTLTIQRTEQRDSAMYRCASSPGQESGYTFGSGTRLTVV.